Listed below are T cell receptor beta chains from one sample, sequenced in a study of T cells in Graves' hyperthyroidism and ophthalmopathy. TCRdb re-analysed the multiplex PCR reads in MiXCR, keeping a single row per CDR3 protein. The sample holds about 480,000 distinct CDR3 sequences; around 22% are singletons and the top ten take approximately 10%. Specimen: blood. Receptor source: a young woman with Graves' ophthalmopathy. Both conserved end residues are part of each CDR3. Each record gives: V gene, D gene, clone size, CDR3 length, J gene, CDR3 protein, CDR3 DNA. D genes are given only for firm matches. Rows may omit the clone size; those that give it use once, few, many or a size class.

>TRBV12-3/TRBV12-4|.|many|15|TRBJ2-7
CASSFIGGGTYEQYF
TGTGCCAGCAGTTTCATTGGTGGAGGGACCTACGAGCAGTACTTC
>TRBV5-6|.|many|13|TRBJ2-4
CASSSPRLDIQYF
TGTGCCAGCAGCTCGCCTAGGCTGGACATTCAGTACTTC
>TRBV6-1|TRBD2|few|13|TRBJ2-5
CASVAGSAETQYF
TGTGCCAGCGTAGCGGGGAGTGCAGAGACCCAGTACTTC
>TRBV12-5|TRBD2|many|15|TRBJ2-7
CAAAWASGGTGEQYF
TGTGCTGCCGCTTGGGCTAGCGGGGGGACGGGGGAGCAGTACTTC
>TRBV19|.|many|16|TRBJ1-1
CASSIQAGVETTEAFF
TGTGCCAGTAGTATCCAGGCAGGGGTCGAGACCACTGAAGCTTTCTTT
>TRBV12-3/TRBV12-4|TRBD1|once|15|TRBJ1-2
CASIKPGGSRRGYTF
TGTGCCAGCATCAAACCAGGGGGCTCTCGGCGTGGCTACACCTTC
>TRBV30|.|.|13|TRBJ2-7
CAWSTGLSYEQCF
TGTGCCTGGAGTACAGGCCTATCCTACGAGCAGTGCTTC
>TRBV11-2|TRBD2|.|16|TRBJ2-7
CASSLELSGMPYEQYF
TGTGCCAGCAGCTTAGAGCTTAGCGGGATGCCCTACGAGCAGTACTTC
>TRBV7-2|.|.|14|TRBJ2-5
CASSQQEFQETQYF
TGTGCCAGCAGTCAACAGGAATTCCAAGAGACCCAGTACTTC
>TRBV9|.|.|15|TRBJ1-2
CASSVALIAVDQVAF
TGTGCCAGCAGCGTAGCGTTGATTGCGGTGGATCAGGTAGCCTTC
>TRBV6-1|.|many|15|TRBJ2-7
CASSPLEDPYYEQYF
TGTGCCAGCAGCCCACTTGAGGACCCTTACTACGAGCAGTACTTC
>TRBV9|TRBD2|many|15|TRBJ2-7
CASSVTSGGAYEQYF
TGTGCCAGCAGCGTAACTAGCGGGGGGGCCTACGAGCAGTACTTC
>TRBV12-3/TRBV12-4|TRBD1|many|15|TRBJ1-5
CASSDGQGAYQPQHF
TGTGCCAGCAGTGACGGACAGGGGGCATATCAGCCCCAGCATTTT
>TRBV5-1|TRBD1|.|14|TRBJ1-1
CASSGSTGRTEAFF
TGCGCCAGCAGCGGATCGACAGGGCGAACTGAAGCTTTCTTT